This record covers a single TCR beta chain. It has no known antigen specificity. Within one base of it there is no much larger clone, and no base qualities were kept. Via the germline V gene, CDR1 is SQVTM and CDR2 ANQGSEA. The trim is 7 bases for V and 6 bases for J, with a gap of 16 bases between the germline ends. CDR3 length: 12 amino acids, cysteine to phenylalanine. Solely the CDR3 DNA is kept, with 36 bases framed from the first base. Library preparation was by RT-PCR. Instrument on record: Illumina HiSeq 2500. TCRdb ran its own pipeline on the public reads, namely fastp trimming at Q25 and MiXCR clone calling, and kept in-frame beta chains. Each CDR3 protein gets just one entry, which takes the most common genes and DNA from the rows behind it. Here the sample has hundreds of thousands of distinct CDR3 sequences; approximately 10% occur a single time. The leading ten clones occupy approximately 11% of the sample.

The sample belongs to a study of response to subunit inactivated influenza vaccine (dated by TCRdb to 2016 to 2019). About the study as a whole: To follow how T cells responded to a trivalent subunit inactivated influenza vaccine, the researchers relied on deep quantitative profiling of the T cell receptor repertoire.

The study at large found these results: According to the authors, only a limited number of new T cells may be recruited by each seasonal influenza vaccination.

These sequences were also reported in another study, on T cells expressing NK-cell markers. As the second study states: 5'RACE template switching, by which a universal primer site and unique molecular identifiers were added, was used to make TCR beta cDNA libraries. Several donors provided sorted CD3+CD56+NKG2C+, CD3+CD56+NKG2C- and CD3+CD56-NKG2C+ T-cell subsets, whose TCR beta-chain repertoires were profiled. Seven of the eight sequenced donors were HCMV-seropositive and one was HCMV-seronegative. To restrict sorting to alphabetaTCR-expressing T cells, an anti-gammadeltaTCR antibody was added in several experiments. In roughly 6 donors, the dominant CD3+CD56+NKG2C+ clonotypes were among the top 10 CD8+ clonotypes and accounted for about 1.0-7.0% of CD8+ T cells. Those dominant clonotypes were again the most abundant among CD3+CD56-NKG2C+ cells in a handful of donors, at roughly 28.3-60.1%. Whether the expanded NKG2C-expressing T cell clones were specific for HCMV antigens was left unclear. All eight donors whose samples were sequenced were randomly selected healthy volunteers, three of them men and five women. A commercial ELISA kit detecting HCMV-specific IgG in serum was used to determine HCMV serostatus. Peripheral blood mononuclear cells were isolated from blood by Ficoll density gradient centrifugation. Bulk peripheral blood T-cell repertoires were additionally sequenced from unsorted PBMC for six donors. cDNA synthesis was primed from the TCR beta constant segment and was followed by two successive PCR amplification steps. The libraries were sequenced on Illumina HiSeq 2000/2500, MiSeq or NextSeq, producing 2 x 150 bp reads. MIGEC was used to demultiplex reads and group the reads by UMI, and MiTCR was used to assemble and quantify clonotypes. To exclude erroneous sequences, only TCR cDNA sequences supported by at least two reads were retained. The tcR package was used for downstream repertoire analysis, with clonotypes matched between fractions based on CDR3 nucleotide sequence plus V segment. VDJmatch was used to annotate antigen specificity against VDJdb, with one amino acid substitution allowed in CDR3.

Sequencing used PBMCs from blood, obtained on the day of vaccination. The sequence was obtained from a man in his fifties who received an inactivated influenza vaccine. Donor details come from another sample of the same person, matched by shared clones. The V gene is TRBV29-1 and the J gene is TRBJ2-7; TRBD2 is perhaps the D gene, given 5 matching bases. In nucleotides, the sequence is TGCAGCGCCACTCCGGGTCGGGGCGAGCAGTACTTC. This translates into CSATPGRGEQYF.